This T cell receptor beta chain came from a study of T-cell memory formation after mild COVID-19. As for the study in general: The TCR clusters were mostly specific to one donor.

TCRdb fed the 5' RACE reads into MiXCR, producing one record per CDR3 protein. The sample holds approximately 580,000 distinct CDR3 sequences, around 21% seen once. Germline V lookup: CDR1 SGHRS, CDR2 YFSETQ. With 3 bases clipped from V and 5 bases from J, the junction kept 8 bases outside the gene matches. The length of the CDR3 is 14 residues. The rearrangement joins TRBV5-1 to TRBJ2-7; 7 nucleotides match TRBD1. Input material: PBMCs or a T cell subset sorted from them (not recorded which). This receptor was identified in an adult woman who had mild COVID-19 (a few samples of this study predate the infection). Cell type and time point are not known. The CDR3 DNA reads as TGCGCCAGCAGCTCACCGACAGGGTCCCACGAGCAGTACTTC. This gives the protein CASSSPTGSHEQYF.